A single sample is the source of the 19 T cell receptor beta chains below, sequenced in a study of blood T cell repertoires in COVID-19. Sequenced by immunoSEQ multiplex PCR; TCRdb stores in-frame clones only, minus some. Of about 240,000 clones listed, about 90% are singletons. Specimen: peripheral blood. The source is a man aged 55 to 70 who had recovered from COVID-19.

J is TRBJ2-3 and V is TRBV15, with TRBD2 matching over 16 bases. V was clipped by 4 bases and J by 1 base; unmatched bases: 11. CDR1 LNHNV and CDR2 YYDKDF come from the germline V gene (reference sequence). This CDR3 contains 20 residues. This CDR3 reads CATSTRGLAGGPKGTDTQYF. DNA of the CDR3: TGTGCCACCAGCACAAGGGGACTAGCGGGGGGGCCGAAGGGCACAGATACGCAGTATTTT.

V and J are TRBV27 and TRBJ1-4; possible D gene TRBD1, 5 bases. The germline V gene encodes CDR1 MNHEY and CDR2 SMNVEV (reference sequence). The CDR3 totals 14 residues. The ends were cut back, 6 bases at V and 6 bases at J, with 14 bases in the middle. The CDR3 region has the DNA TGTGCCAGCAGGGGGGGGAGAGTGGATGAAAAACTGTTTTTT. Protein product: CASRGGRVDEKLFF.

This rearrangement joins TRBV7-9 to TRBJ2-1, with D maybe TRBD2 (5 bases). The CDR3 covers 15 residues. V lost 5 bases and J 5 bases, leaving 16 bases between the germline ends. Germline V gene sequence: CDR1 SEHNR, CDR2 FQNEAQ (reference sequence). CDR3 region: CASSLRGLGDNEQFF. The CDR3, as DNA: TGTGCCAGCAGCCTAAGAGGCCTGGGAGACAATGAGCAGTTCTTC.

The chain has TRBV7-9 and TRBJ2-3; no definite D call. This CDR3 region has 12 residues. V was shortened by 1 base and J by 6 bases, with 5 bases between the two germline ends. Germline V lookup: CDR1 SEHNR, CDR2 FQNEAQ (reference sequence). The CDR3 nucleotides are TGTGCCAGCAGCTTAGATTCTGATACGCAGTATTTT. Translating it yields CASSLDSDTQYF.

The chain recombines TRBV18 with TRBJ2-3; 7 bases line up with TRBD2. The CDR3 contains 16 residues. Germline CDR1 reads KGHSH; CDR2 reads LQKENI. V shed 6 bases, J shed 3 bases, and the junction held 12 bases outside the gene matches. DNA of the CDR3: TGTGCCAGCTCCAATCCGACGGGGGGTCGAACAGATACGCAGTATTTT. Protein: CASSNPTGGRTDTQYF.

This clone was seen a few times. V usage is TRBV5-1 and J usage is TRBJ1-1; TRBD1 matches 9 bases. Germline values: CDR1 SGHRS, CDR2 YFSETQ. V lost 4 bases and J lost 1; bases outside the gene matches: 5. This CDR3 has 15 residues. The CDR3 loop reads CASSPRDRENTEAFF. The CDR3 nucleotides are TGCGCCAGCAGCCCTAGGGACAGGGAGAACACTGAAGCTTTCTTT.

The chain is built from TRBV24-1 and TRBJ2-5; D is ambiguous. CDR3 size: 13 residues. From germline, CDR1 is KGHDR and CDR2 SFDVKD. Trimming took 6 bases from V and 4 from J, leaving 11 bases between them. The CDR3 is CATSPPFPETQYF. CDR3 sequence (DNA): TGTGCCACCAGTCCTCCCTTCCCAGAGACCCAGTACTTC.

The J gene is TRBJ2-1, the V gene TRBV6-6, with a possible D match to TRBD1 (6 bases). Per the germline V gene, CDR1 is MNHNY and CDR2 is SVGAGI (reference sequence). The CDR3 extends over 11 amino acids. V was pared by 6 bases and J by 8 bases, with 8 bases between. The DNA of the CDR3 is TGTGCCAGCAGCCGGACAGATGAGCAGTTCTTC. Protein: CASSRTDEQFF.

The CDR3 reads CASSLVGLEATDEQFF. Here the CDR3 DNA reads TGTGCCAGCAGCTTGGTGGGACTCGAAGCCACGGATGAGCAGTTCTTC. This chain joins TRBV5-6 and TRBJ2-1, with a possible D match to TRBD2 (6 bases). V was pared by 0 bases and J by 8 bases, with 18 bases between. Germline lookup yields CDR1 SGHDT and CDR2 YYEEEE. The CDR3 sequence is 16 residues long.

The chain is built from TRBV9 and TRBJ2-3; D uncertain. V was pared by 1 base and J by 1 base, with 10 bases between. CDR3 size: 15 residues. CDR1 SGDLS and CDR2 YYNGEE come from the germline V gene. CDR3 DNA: TGTGCCAGCAGCGTAACGGTTCCGGGCACAGATACGCAGTATTTT. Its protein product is CASSVTVPGTDTQYF.

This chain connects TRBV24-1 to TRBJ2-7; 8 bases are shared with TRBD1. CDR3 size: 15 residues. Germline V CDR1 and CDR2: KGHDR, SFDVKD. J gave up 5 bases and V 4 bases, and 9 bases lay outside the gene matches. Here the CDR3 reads CATSEVHRGVHEQYF. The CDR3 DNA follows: TGTGCCACCAGTGAGGTACACAGGGGGGTACACGAGCAGTACTTC.

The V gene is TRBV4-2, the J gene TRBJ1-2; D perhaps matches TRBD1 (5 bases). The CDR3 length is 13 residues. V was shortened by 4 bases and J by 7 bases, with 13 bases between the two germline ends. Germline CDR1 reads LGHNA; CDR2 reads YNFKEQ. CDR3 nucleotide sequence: TGTGCCAGCAGCCGCACGTCGGGGGTTGGCTACACCTTC. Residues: CASSRTSGVGYTF.

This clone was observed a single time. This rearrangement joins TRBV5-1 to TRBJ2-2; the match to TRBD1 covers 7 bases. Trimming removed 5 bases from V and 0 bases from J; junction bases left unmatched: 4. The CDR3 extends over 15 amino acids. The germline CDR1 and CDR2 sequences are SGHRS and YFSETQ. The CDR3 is CASSPGQSNTGELFF. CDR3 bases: TGCGCCAGCAGTCCGGGACAGTCGAACACCGGGGAGCTGTTTTTT. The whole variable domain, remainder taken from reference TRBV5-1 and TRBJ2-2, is KAGVTQTPRYLIKTRGQQVTLSCSPISGHRSVSWYQQTPGQGLQFLFEYFSETQRNKGNFPGRFSGRQFSNSRSEMNVSTLELGDSALYLCASSPGQSNTGELFFGEGSRLTVL.

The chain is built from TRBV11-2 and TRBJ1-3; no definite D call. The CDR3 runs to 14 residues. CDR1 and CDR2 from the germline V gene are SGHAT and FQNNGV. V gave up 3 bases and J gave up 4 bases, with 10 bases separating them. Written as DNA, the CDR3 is TGTGCCAGCAGCTTGCGCGGGTTGGGAAACACCATATATTTT. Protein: CASSLRGLGNTIYF. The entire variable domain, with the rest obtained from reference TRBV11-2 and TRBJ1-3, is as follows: EAGVAQSPRYKIIEKRQSVAFWCNPISGHATLYWYQQILGQGPKLLIQFQNNGVVDDSQLPKDRFSAERLKGVDSTLKIQPAKLEDSAVYLCASSLRGLGNTIYFGEGSWLTVV.

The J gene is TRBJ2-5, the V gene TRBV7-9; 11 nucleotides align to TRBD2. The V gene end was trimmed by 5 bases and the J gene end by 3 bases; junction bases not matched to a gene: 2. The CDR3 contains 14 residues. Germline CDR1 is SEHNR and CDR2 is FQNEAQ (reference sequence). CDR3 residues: CASSVSGGEETQYF. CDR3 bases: TGTGCCAGCAGCGTTAGCGGGGGGGAAGAGACCCAGTACTTC.

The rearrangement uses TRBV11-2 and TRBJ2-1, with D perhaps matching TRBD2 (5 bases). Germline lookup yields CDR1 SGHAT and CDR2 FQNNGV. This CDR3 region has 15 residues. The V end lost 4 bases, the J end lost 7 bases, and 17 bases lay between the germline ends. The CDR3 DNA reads TGTGCCAGCAGCTCACGAGGACGGGGTTATAATGAGCAGTTCTTC. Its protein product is CASSSRGRGYNEQFF.

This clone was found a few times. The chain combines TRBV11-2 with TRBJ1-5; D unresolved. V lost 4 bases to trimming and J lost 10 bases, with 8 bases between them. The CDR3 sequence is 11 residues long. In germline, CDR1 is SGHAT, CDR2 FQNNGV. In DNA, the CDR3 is TGTGCCAGCAGCTCCCCGGGACCCCAGCATTTT. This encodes CASSSPGPQHF.

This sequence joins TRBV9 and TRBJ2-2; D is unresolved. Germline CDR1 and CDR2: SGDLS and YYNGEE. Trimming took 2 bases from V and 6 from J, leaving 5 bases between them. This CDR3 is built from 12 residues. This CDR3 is CASSVISGELFF. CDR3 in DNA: TGTGCCAGCAGCGTTATATCCGGGGAGCTGTTTTTT. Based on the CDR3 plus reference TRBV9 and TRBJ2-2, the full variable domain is DSGVTQTPKHLITATGQRVTLRCSPRSGDLSVYWYQQSLDQGLQFLIQYYNGEERAKGNILERFSAQQFPDLHSELNLSSLELGDSALYFCASSVISGELFFGEGSRLTVL.

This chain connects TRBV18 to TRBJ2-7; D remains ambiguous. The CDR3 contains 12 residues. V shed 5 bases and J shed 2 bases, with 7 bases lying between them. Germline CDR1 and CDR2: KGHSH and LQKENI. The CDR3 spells CASSEQAYEQYF. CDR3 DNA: TGTGCCAGCTCAGAGCAGGCCTACGAGCAGTACTTC. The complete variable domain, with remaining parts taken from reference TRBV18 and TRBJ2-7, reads NAGVMQNPRHLVRRRGQEARLRCSPMKGHSHVYWYRQLPEEGLKFMVYLQKENIIDESGMPKERFSAEFPKEGPSILRIQQVVRGDSAAYFCASSEQAYEQYFGPGTRLTVT.